The rows below give T cell receptor beta chains drawn from one sample of a study of T cells in localized non-small cell lung cancer. The assay was immunoSEQ multiplex PCR, and TCRdb's table has in-frame clones only and misses some. The sample consists of fewer than 7,000 clones, 35% of them appearing once. Material: lung tumor tissue, obtained before any cancer treatment. These receptors all stem from a male donor aged 60 or older with stage I squamous cell lung carcinoma. Each CDR3 is given with its conserved first and last residue. The D gene is left open where the match is weak. A row's size may be missing; if present it is once, few, many or a size class.

J: TRBJ2-7
size: NA
D: NA
V: TRBV28
DNA: TGTGCCAGCAGGGCTGGAGGGGGTATTTACGAGCAGTACTTC
CDR3: CASRAGGGIYEQYF

J: TRBJ2-2
size: few
D: NA
V: TRBV12-5
DNA: TGTGCCACGATCAGGGGCCGCACCGGGGAGCTGTTTTTT
CDR3: CATIRGRTGELFF

J: TRBJ2-1
size: NA
D: NA
V: TRBV19
DNA: TGTGCCAGTAGTATCCCCCAGGGGCCACCTGGTGATGAGCAGTTCTTC
CDR3: CASSIPQGPPGDEQFF

J: TRBJ2-7
size: NA
D: NA
V: TRBV7-6
DNA: TGTGCCAGCAGCTTAGGGATTACCCTCGACGAGCAGTACTTC
CDR3: CASSLGITLDEQYF

J: TRBJ1-2
size: few
D: NA
V: TRBV9
DNA: TGTGCCAGCAGTGAAGATGTGGCGTACTCGGGCTACACCTTC
CDR3: CASSEDVAYSGYTF

J: TRBJ1-6
size: medium-sized
D: NA
V: TRBV6-8
DNA: TGTGCCAGCAGTGGGGACAACTATAATTCACCCCTCCACTTT
CDR3: CASSGDNYNSPLHF

J: TRBJ2-7
size: few
D: TRBD1
V: TRBV28
DNA: TGTGCCAGCAGTTTGACAGGGGATGTGGACGAGCAGTACTTC
CDR3: CASSLTGDVDEQYF

J: TRBJ2-5
size: medium-sized
D: NA
V: TRBV11-3
DNA: TGTGCCAGCAGCTTAGGGCAGGGGAAAGAGACCCAGTACTTC
CDR3: CASSLGQGKETQYF

J: TRBJ2-7
size: NA
D: NA
V: TRBV6-4
DNA: TGTGCCAGCAGTTACGCGGGTAGGTACGAGCAGTACTTC
CDR3: CASSYAGRYEQYF

J: TRBJ1-4
size: NA
D: NA
V: TRBV19
DNA: TGTGCCAGTAGTATACAGGGCAATAATGAAAAACTGTTTTTT
CDR3: CASSIQGNNEKLFF

J: TRBJ2-7
size: few
D: NA
V: TRBV6-8
DNA: TGTGCCAGCAGGACGACCTACACGACCTACGAGCAGTACTTC
CDR3: CASRTTYTTYEQYF

J: TRBJ2-2
size: NA
D: TRBD2
V: TRBV18
DNA: TGTGCCAGCTCACCGAGCGGGACCCAACATATCGCCGGGGAGCTGTTTTTT
CDR3: CASSPSGTQHIAGELFF

J: TRBJ1-4
size: NA
D: NA
V: TRBV23-1
DNA: TGCGCCAGCAGCCTTTACGGGCCTGAAAAACTGTTTTTT
CDR3: CASSLYGPEKLFF

J: TRBJ1-5
size: NA
D: NA
V: TRBV30
DNA: TGTGCCTGGAGCAGGGGAGTACAGCCCTATCAGCCCCAGCATTTT
CDR3: CAWSRGVQPYQPQHF

J: TRBJ1-1
size: few
D: TRBD1
V: TRBV18
DNA: TGTGCCAGCTCACCCCAGGGGGTCAACACTGAAGCTTTCTTT
CDR3: CASSPQGVNTEAFF

J: TRBJ1-2
size: medium-sized
D: NA
V: TRBV4-1
DNA: TGCGCCAGCAGCCAAGACGGGGGTTGGGGCTACACCTTC
CDR3: CASSQDGGWGYTF

J: TRBJ1-1
size: medium-sized
D: TRBD1
V: TRBV6-8
DNA: TGTGCCAGCAGGGCAGGGGGCACCACTGAAGCTTTCTTT
CDR3: CASRAGGTTEAFF

J: TRBJ2-3
size: NA
D: NA
V: TRBV29-1
DNA: TGCAGCGTTACTGGGACCATCACAGATACGCAGTATTTT
CDR3: CSVTGTITDTQYF

J: TRBJ1-2
size: once
D: NA
V: TRBV29-1
DNA: TGCAGCGTGGGGGATACGGGGTCCTCCTATGGCTACACCTTC
CDR3: CSVGDTGSSYGYTF

J: TRBJ1-3
size: few
D: TRBD1
V: TRBV6-8
DNA: TGTGCCAGCAGTGACAACAGGGGGCGAGGAAACACCATATATTTT
CDR3: CASSDNRGRGNTIYF

J: TRBJ2-2
size: medium-sized
D: TRBD2
V: TRBV9
DNA: TGTGCCAGCGCCGGGACTAGCGGAATCACCGGGGAGCTGTTTTTT
CDR3: CASAGTSGITGELFF

J: TRBJ1-6
size: NA
D: NA
V: TRBV28
DNA: TGTGCCAGCAGTTTTCAGCACTCACCCCTCCACTTT
CDR3: CASSFQHSPLHF

J: TRBJ2-3
size: few
D: NA
V: TRBV7-5
DNA: TGTGCCAGCAGCTTAATGGTCGACGGGGCTCCGCAGTATTTT
CDR3: CASSLMVDGAPQYF

J: TRBJ1-3
size: few
D: NA
V: TRBV30
DNA: TGTGCCTGGGACAGGAGCTCTGGAAACACCATATATTTT
CDR3: CAWDRSSGNTIYF

J: TRBJ1-2
size: many
D: NA
V: TRBV6-8
DNA: TGTGCCAGCAGCACTCCTGAAGGGTATTATGGCTACACCTTC
CDR3: CASSTPEGYYGYTF

J: TRBJ2-3
size: few
D: TRBD2
V: TRBV6-8
DNA: TGTGCCATCAGTGCTAGCGGGGGGACAGATACGCAGTATTTT
CDR3: CAISASGGTDTQYF

J: TRBJ1-4
size: NA
D: NA
V: TRBV30
DNA: TGTGCCTGGAGTGGAAGGTCCCCTGGACAGTCTAATGAAAAACTGTTTTTT
CDR3: CAWSGRSPGQSNEKLFF

J: TRBJ2-1
size: NA
D: NA
V: TRBV9
DNA: TGTGCCAGCGGAAATGACTACAATGAGCAGTTCTTC
CDR3: CASGNDYNEQFF

J: TRBJ1-5
size: medium-sized
D: NA
V: TRBV4-1
DNA: TGCGCCAGCAGCCTTCCCCAGGGCCAGCCCCAGCATTTT
CDR3: CASSLPQGQPQHF

J: TRBJ2-2
size: NA
D: NA
V: TRBV7-6
DNA: TGTGCCAGCAGCCTAAGGCCCGGGGAGACCGGGGAGCTGTTTTTT
CDR3: CASSLRPGETGELFF

J: TRBJ2-7
size: few
D: TRBD1
V: TRBV6-8
DNA: TGTGCCAGCAGTTACTCGACAGGGACGGAGATCGAGCAGTACTTC
CDR3: CASSYSTGTEIEQYF

J: TRBJ2-3
size: NA
D: TRBD1
V: TRBV6-8
DNA: TGTGCCAGCAGAAGACAGGGCGGGGATACGCAGTATTTT
CDR3: CASRRQGGDTQYF

J: TRBJ1-2
size: few
D: NA
V: TRBV7-7
DNA: TGTGCCAGCAGCTTAGCTAGGGACCAAGCTAACTATGGCTACACCTTC
CDR3: CASSLARDQANYGYTF

J: TRBJ2-2
size: NA
D: NA
V: TRBV7-6
DNA: TGTGCCAGCAACACCGGGACCTACACCGGGGAGCTGTTTTTT
CDR3: CASNTGTYTGELFF

J: TRBJ2-7
size: NA
D: TRBD1
V: TRBV30
DNA: TGTGCCTGGAGTACCGCGACAGGGGGTGAGCAGTACTTC
CDR3: CAWSTATGGEQYF

J: TRBJ2-3
size: medium-sized
D: TRBD1
V: TRBV11-3
DNA: TGTGCCAGCAGCGATGGGACAGCAACCACAGATACGCAGTATTTT
CDR3: CASSDGTATTDTQYF

J: TRBJ1-3
size: NA
D: NA
V: TRBV28
DNA: TGTGCCAGCACCACCGTGAGGCTTGGAAACACCATATATTTT
CDR3: CASTTVRLGNTIYF

J: TRBJ2-1
size: NA
D: NA
V: TRBV30
DNA: TGTGCCTGGAGAGGAGGGTCCAATGAGCAGTTCTTC
CDR3: CAWRGGSNEQFF

J: TRBJ1-5
size: NA
D: NA
V: TRBV19
DNA: TGTGCCAGTACCCCGGGGGCGGGCAGGGTCAATCAGCCCCAGCATTTT
CDR3: CASTPGAGRVNQPQHF

J: TRBJ2-5
size: NA
D: NA
V: TRBV15
DNA: TGTGCCACCAGCAGAGAGGACCAGGGCATTGGGGAGACCCAGTACTTC
CDR3: CATSREDQGIGETQYF

J: TRBJ1-1
size: NA
D: NA
V: TRBV18
DNA: TGTGCCAGCTCACCACCCGTGAACACTGAAGCTTTCTTT
CDR3: CASSPPVNTEAFF

J: TRBJ2-3
size: NA
D: TRBD1
V: TRBV19
DNA: TGTGCCAGTAGTAGACTTAGACAGGGGGACGGAGATACGCAGTATTTT
CDR3: CASSRLRQGDGDTQYF

J: TRBJ2-7
size: few
D: NA
V: TRBV9
DNA: TGTGCCAGCAGCGCCTCCCTCGACGAGCAGTACTTC
CDR3: CASSASLDEQYF

J: TRBJ2-3
size: NA
D: NA
V: TRBV9
DNA: TGTGCCAGCAGCGTAGATGGAAGCACAGATACGCAGTATTTT
CDR3: CASSVDGSTDTQYF